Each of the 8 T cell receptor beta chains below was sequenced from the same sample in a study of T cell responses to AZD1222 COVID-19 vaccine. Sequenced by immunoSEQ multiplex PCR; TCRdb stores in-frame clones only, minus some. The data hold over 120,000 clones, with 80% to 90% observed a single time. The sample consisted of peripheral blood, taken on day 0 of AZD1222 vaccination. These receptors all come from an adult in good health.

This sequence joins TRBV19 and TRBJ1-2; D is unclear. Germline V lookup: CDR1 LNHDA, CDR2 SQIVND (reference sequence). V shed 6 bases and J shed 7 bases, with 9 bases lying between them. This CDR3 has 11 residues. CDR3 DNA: TGTGCCAGTAGCCGATGGGGTGGCTACACCTTC. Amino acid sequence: CASSRWGGYTF.

This CDR3 is CASSTGQYTEAFF. In DNA, the CDR3 is TGTGCCAGCAGCACCGGACAGTACACTGAAGCTTTCTTT. The chain employs TRBV7-8 and TRBJ1-1; D may be TRBD1 (6 bases). Germline assignment: CDR1 SGHVS and CDR2 FQNEAQ. Trimming left V 5 bases short and J 3 bases short, with 10 bases between. The CDR3 sequence is 13 residues long.

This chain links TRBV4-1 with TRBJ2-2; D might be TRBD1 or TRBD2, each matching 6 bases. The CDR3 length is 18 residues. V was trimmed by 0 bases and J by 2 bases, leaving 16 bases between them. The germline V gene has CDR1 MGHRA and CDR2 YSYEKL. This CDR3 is CASSQDPPGAINTGELFF. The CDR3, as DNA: TGCGCCAGCAGCCAAGATCCCCCGGGGGCCATTAACACCGGGGAGCTGTTTTTT.

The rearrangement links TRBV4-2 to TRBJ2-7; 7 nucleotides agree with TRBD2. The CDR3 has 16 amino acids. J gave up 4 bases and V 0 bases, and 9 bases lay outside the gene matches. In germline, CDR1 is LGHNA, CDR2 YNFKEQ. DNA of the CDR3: TGTGCCAGCAGCCAAGATCTTGGGGGGGGAGGGTACGAGCAGTACTTC. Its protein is CASSQDLGGGGYEQYF.

The CDR3 DNA sequence: TGCGCCAGCAGCTCTGGTGGACTAGCGGGGGTGCCCTACGAGCAGTACTTC. It encodes CASSSGGLAGVPYEQYF. J is TRBJ2-7 and V is TRBV5-1; 13 nucleotides align to TRBD2. The CDR3 runs 17 residues. CDR1 is SGHRS, CDR2 YFSETQ, per germline. Trimming cost V 3 bases and J 2 bases; bases outside gene matches: 8.

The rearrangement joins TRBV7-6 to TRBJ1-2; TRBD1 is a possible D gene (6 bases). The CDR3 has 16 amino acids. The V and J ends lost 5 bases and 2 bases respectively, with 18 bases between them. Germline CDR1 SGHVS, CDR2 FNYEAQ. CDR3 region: CASSPYGQNQNYGYTF. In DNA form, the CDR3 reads TGTGCCAGCAGCCCCTACGGACAGAACCAGAACTATGGCTACACCTTC.

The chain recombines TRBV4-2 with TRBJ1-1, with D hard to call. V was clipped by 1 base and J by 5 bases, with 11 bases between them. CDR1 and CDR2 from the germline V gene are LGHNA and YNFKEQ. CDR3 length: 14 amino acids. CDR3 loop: CASSQGYSGTEAFF. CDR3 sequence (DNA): TGTGCCAGCAGCCAAGGGTATTCGGGGACTGAAGCTTTCTTT.

CDR3 in DNA: TGTGCCAGCAGCTTTATTTGGCAGGAAAACACCATATATTTT. Translated, it gives CASSFIWQENTIYF. The chain combines TRBV7-2 with TRBJ1-3; D is unclear. The CDR3 contains 14 residues. The V gene's germline CDR1 is SGHTA and CDR2 FQGNSA. V dropped 3 bases and J dropped 6 bases, with 12 bases sitting between them.